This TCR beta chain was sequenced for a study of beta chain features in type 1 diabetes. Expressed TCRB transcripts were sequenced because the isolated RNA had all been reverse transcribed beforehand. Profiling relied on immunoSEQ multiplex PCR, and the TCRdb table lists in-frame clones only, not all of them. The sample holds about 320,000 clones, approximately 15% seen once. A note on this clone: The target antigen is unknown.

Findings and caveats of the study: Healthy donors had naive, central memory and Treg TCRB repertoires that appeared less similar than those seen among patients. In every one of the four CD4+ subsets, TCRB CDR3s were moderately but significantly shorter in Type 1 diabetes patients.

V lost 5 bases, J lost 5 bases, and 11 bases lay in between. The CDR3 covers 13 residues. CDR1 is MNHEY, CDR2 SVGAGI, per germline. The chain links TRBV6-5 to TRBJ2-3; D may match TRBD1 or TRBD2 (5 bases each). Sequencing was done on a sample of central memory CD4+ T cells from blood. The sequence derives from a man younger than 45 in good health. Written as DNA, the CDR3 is TGTGCCAGCAGTGAACGGGACGGAGATACGCAGTATTTT. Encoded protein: CASSERDGDTQYF.